A selection of T cell receptor beta chains follows, all from one sample in a study of T-cell memory formation after mild COVID-19. Via MiXCR, TCRdb re-called the 5' RACE reads, giving one row per CDR3 protein. The sample lists roughly 450,000 distinct CDR3 sequences; about 20% were seen once. Sequencing was done on a sample of PBMCs or a T cell subset sorted from them (not recorded which). These receptors were taken from an adult woman who had mild COVID-19 (a few samples of this study predate the infection). Cell type and time point are not known. The CDR3 runs from the conserved cysteine through the conserved F or W. D genes are given only for firm matches. The size field is filled for only some rows; it gives once, few, many or a size class.

v_call	j_call	d_call	clone_size	cdr3_aa	cdr3_nt
TRBV12-3/TRBV12-4	TRBJ2-7	TRBD1	few	CASSPGTDYYEQYF	TGTGCCAGCAGTCCGGGGACAGATTACTACGAGCAGTACTTC
TRBV12-3/TRBV12-4	TRBJ1-4	NA	NA	CASSSGLLAEKLFF	TGTGCCAGCAGTTCAGGACTGTTAGCTGAAAAACTGTTTTTT
TRBV7-9	TRBJ2-1	TRBD1	many	CASSLRQGAYNEQFF	TGTGCCAGCAGCTTAAGACAGGGGGCTTACAATGAGCAGTTCTTC
TRBV9	TRBJ1-3	NA	NA	CASSPDRVGASGNTIYF	TGTGCCAGCAGCCCCGATCGGGTCGGCGCCTCTGGAAACACCATATATTTT
TRBV18	TRBJ2-1	TRBD2	NA	CASSPSLAGYNEQFF	TGTGCCAGCTCACCATCCCTAGCGGGATACAATGAGCAGTTCTTC
TRBV7-2	TRBJ2-1	TRBD2	NA	CASSLAPSGSYNEQFF	TGTGCCAGCAGCTTAGCGCCCAGCGGGAGCTACAATGAGCAGTTCTTC
TRBV7-8	TRBJ2-4	NA	few	CASSLDDIQYF	TGTGCCAGCAGCTTAGATGACATTCAGTACTTC
TRBV12-3/TRBV12-4	TRBJ2-7	NA	few	CASSLGGSPYF	TGTGCCAGCAGTTTGGGGGGCAGTCCGTACTTC
TRBV30	TRBJ2-1	NA	many	CAWSIYNEQFF	TGTGCCTGGAGTATCTACAATGAGCAGTTCTTC
TRBV6-5	TRBJ1-2	TRBD1	many	CASRQPDRVGGYTF	TGTGCCAGCAGACAACCGGACAGGGTTGGTGGCTACACCTTC
TRBV6-5	TRBJ1-2	TRBD1	NA	CASSYSTQGNGYTF	TGTGCCAGCAGTTACTCGACACAGGGGAATGGCTACACCTTC
TRBV5-6	TRBJ1-2	TRBD1	once	CASRWGQGDYGYTF	TGTGCCAGCAGGTGGGGACAGGGGGACTATGGCTACACCTTC
TRBV6-2/TRBV6-3	TRBJ1-5	TRBD1	few	CASRQGNQPQHF	TGTGCCAGCAGACAGGGGAATCAGCCCCAGCATTTT
TRBV7-9	TRBJ1-1	NA	NA	CASGRMNTEAFF	TGTGCCAGCGGACGTATGAACACTGAAGCTTTCTTT
TRBV24-1	TRBJ2-1	NA	NA	CATRLEGSPPNEQFF	TGTGCCACCCGACTTGAGGGATCCCCCCCCAATGAGCAGTTCTTC
TRBV5-1	TRBJ2-7	TRBD1	few	CASSGYGTGAYEQYF	TGCGCCAGCAGCGGTTACGGGACAGGGGCCTACGAGCAGTACTTC